A single sample gave rise to the 20 T cell receptor beta chains below, sequenced in a study of cytomegalovirus exposure and HLA in healthy donors. TCRdb keeps only in-frame clones here, not all; method: immunoSEQ multiplex PCR. The data contain about 150,000 clones, roughly 87% of them singletons. The sequencing input was PBMCs. Receptors originate from a man younger than 30 in good health and CMV-seropositive.

This sequence joins TRBV6-1 and TRBJ2-1, with 9 bases matching TRBD2. Germline V gene data show CDR1 as MNHNS and CDR2 as SASEGT. The CDR3 runs to 16 residues. V was clipped by 2 bases and J by 4 bases; unmatched bases: 6. The CDR3 coding sequence is TGTGCCAGCAGTGAACTTAGACTAGCGGTATACAATGAGCAGTTCTTC. It translates to CASSELRLAVYNEQFF.

V gene TRBV9 combines with J gene TRBJ1-5, with 7 bases that match TRBD1. V shed 3 bases, J shed 2 bases, and the junction held 2 bases outside the gene matches. CDR1 and CDR2 from the germline V gene are SGDLS and YYNGEE. The length of the CDR3 is 14 residues. In DNA, the CDR3 is TGTGCCAGCAGCGCGGGGACAGGCAATCAGCCCCAGCATTTT. Protein product: CASSAGTGNQPQHF.

The J gene is TRBJ2-3, the V gene TRBV5-1, with 7 bases that match TRBD1. V dropped 6 bases and J dropped 0; count of bases not matched to a gene: 13. CDR3 length: 17 residues. Germline V gives CDR1 SGHRS, CDR2 YFSETQ. For the CDR3, the DNA is TGCGCCAGCAACTCCCAGACGGGACAGATTAGCACAGATACGCAGTATTTT. This codes for CASNSQTGQISTDTQYF.

This chain connects TRBV28 to TRBJ2-7; perhaps TRBD1 as D (5 bases). The V end lost 3 bases, the J end lost 2 bases, and 11 bases lay between the germline ends. Germline assignment: CDR1 MDHEN and CDR2 SYDVKM. The CDR3 has 14 residues. CDR3 DNA: TGTGCCAGCAGTTTTACCAGGGATCCCTACGAGCAGTACTTC. It is translated as CASSFTRDPYEQYF.

The chain couples TRBV6-1 to TRBJ2-3; D possibly corresponds to TRBD2 (7 bases). V lost 5 bases and J 4 bases, leaving 16 bases between the germline ends. Germline V gene sequence: CDR1 MNHNS, CDR2 SASEGT. The CDR3 extends over 15 amino acids. CDR3 sequence (DNA): TGTGCCAGCAGTCTTGGAGGGGGGGGAGCAGATACGCAGTATTTT. This codes for CASSLGGGGADTQYF.

This chain connects TRBV5-1 to TRBJ2-1, with 9 bases identical to TRBD2. The V segment lost 4 bases and the J segment 4 bases; nucleotides outside the gene matches: 9. The CDR3 extends over 16 amino acids. Per germline, CDR1 SGHRS and CDR2 YFSETQ. The CDR3 DNA follows: TGCGCCAGCAGCCCAAGTAGCGGGGGAATATACAATGAGCAGTTCTTC. Protein product: CASSPSSGGIYNEQFF.

V usage is TRBV29-1 and J usage is TRBJ1-2; TRBD1 is a possible D gene (6 bases). In germline, CDR1 is SQVTM, CDR2 ANQGSEA. Trimming cost V 4 bases and J 0 bases, with 12 bases left between them. CDR3 size: 14 residues. CDR3 nucleotide sequence: TGCAGCGTTGTCAGGACAGCCCCTAACTATGGCTACACCTTC. It yields the protein CSVVRTAPNYGYTF.

The rearrangement links TRBV7-9 to TRBJ2-7; D call uncertain. Trimming stripped 5 bases from V and 6 bases from J, with 8 bases between. The germline CDR1 and CDR2 sequences are SEHNR and FQNEAQ (reference sequence). CDR3 length: 11 amino acids. CDR3 in amino acids: CASSPSSEQYF. In nucleotides, the CDR3 is TGTGCCAGCAGCCCTTCCAGCGAGCAGTACTTC.

The chain links TRBV11-2 to TRBJ2-7, with D perhaps TRBD2 (6 bases). The CDR3 extends over 14 amino acids. Germline lookup yields CDR1 SGHAT and CDR2 FQNNGV. Trimming stripped 5 bases from V and 2 bases from J, with 13 bases between. The CDR3 here is CASSLGLGAYEQYF. The CDR3 DNA follows: TGTGCCAGCAGCCTGGGACTGGGGGCCTACGAGCAGTACTTC.

The chain has TRBV5-4 and TRBJ1-4; TRBD1 agrees at 9 bases. CDR1 is SGHNT, CDR2 YYREEE, per germline (reference sequence). The CDR3 consists of 17 residues. V lost 2 bases to trimming and J lost 3 bases; unmatched junction nucleotides: 8. CDR3 sequence (DNA): TGTGCCAGCAGCTTCAACCGGGACAGGGTATCTAATGAAAAACTGTTTTTT. Translated, it gives CASSFNRDRVSNEKLFF.

The V gene is TRBV5-6, the J gene TRBJ1-2, with D possibly matching TRBD1 (5 bases). Per germline, CDR1 SGHDT and CDR2 YYEEEE. The CDR3 loop spans 14 amino acids. V lost 3 bases to trimming and J lost 2 bases, with 11 bases between them. CDR3 nucleotides: TGTGCCAGCAGCTCGACAGCGCAAAACTATGGCTACACCTTC. Encoded protein: CASSSTAQNYGYTF. The complete variable domain, with remaining parts taken from reference TRBV5-6 and TRBJ1-2, reads DAGVTQSPTHLIKTRGQQVTLRCSPKSGHDTVSWYQQALGQGPQFIFQYYEEEERQRGNFPDRFSGHQFPNYSSELNVNALLLGDSALYLCASSSTAQNYGYTFGSGTRLTVV.

The chain has TRBV28 and TRBJ1-2; 7 bases align to TRBD1. V dropped 4 bases and J dropped 5; count of bases not matched to a gene: 16. This CDR3 has 17 amino acids. Germline V gene lookup returns CDR1 MDHEN and CDR2 SYDVKM. CDR3 nucleotide sequence: TGTGCCAGCAGTTCCCCGGCAGGGAGACAGGGCGAATATGGCTACACCTTC. Translating it yields CASSSPAGRQGEYGYTF.

The chain has TRBV9 and TRBJ2-1; the match to TRBD2 covers 8 bases. CDR3 length equals 17 residues. Germline CDR1 is SGDLS and CDR2 is YYNGEE. After removal of 4 bases from V and 3 bases from J, the junction contained 12 bases not matched to a gene. For the CDR3, the DNA is TGTGCCAGCAGCCCCCGAACTGGGAGCGGGAGCTACAATGAGCAGTTCTTC. Amino acid sequence: CASSPRTGSGSYNEQFF.

Comments on this clone: At one end, the junction sequence differs from germline, possibly due to a read error. The rearrangement joins TRBV9 to TRBJ2-7, with 8 bases fitting TRBD1. Germline V lookup: CDR1 SGDLS, CDR2 YYNGEE. The CDR3 loop spans 13 amino acids. The chain's CDR3 is CARSVTGVAEQYF. CDR3 nucleotide sequence: TGTGCCAGAAGCGTGACAGGGGTGGCCGAGCAGTACTTC.

The CDR3 coding sequence is TGTGCCAGCAGCGTAACAGGCGGGACCTCCTCGGGGGAGCAGTACTTC. Translation gives CASSVTGGTSSGEQYF. This chain uses TRBV9 with TRBJ2-7, with D possibly being TRBD2 (6 bases). CDR3 length: 16 residues. Trimming left V 1 base short and J 7 bases short, with 21 bases between. The V gene's germline CDR1 is SGDLS and CDR2 YYNGEE. Together with reference TRBV9 and TRBJ2-7, the CDR3 gives the full variable domain: DSGVTQTPKHLITATGQRVTLRCSPRSGDLSVYWYQQSLDQGLQFLIQYYNGEERAKGNILERFSAQQFPDLHSELNLSSLELGDSALYFCASSVTGGTSSGEQYFGPGTRLTVT.

The chain links TRBV5-4 to TRBJ1-1, with D possibly being TRBD1 (6 bases). CDR3 length: 14 amino acids. Germline assignment: CDR1 SGHNT and CDR2 YYREEE (reference sequence). Trimming took off 5 bases at V and 5 bases at J, with 16 bases between the two ends. DNA for the CDR3: TGTGCCAGCAGACCTCCACAGGGTGGGACTGAAGCTTTCTTT. This sequence encodes CASRPPQGGTEAFF.

The CDR3: CASSLGLAGLYSYNEQFF. The CDR3 nucleotides are TGCGCCAGCAGCCTCGGACTAGCGGGTCTCTATTCCTACAATGAGCAGTTCTTC. The V and J genes are TRBV5-1 and TRBJ2-1, with TRBD2 identical over 11 bases. The CDR3 contains 18 residues. CDR1 and CDR2 from the germline V gene are SGHRS and YFSETQ. Germline trimming cut 4 bases from V and 1 base from J; bases unmatched to any gene: 10. Using reference TRBV5-1 and TRBJ2-1 for the parts outside the CDR3, the full variable domain is KAGVTQTPRYLIKTRGQQVTLSCSPISGHRSVSWYQQTPGQGLQFLFEYFSETQRNKGNFPGRFSGRQFSNSRSEMNVSTLELGDSALYLCASSLGLAGLYSYNEQFFGPGTRLTVL.

V gene TRBV9 combines with J gene TRBJ1-1, with D tentatively TRBD1 (5 bases). V was pared by 4 bases and J by 1 base, with 14 bases between. This CDR3 has 15 amino acids. Germline loops: CDR1 SGDLS, CDR2 YYNGEE. The CDR3: CASSQTVNPNTEAFF. CDR3 DNA sequence: TGTGCCAGCAGCCAGACAGTGAACCCGAACACTGAAGCTTTCTTT.

V usage is TRBV11-3 and J usage is TRBJ2-1, with TRBD2 as a possible D gene (6 bases). This CDR3 is built from 16 residues. V was pared by 5 bases and J by 1 base, with 15 bases between. Germline lookup yields CDR1 SGHNT and CDR2 YENEEA. CDR3 coding DNA: TGTGCCAGCAGCCCACATAGCGGAAAATCCTACAATGAGCAGTTCTTC. It yields the protein CASSPHSGKSYNEQFF.

This clone was counted a single time. This chain uses TRBV18 with TRBJ1-5; 8 bases agree with TRBD1. CDR1 is KGHSH and CDR2 is LQKENI in the germline V gene. This CDR3 has 15 amino acids. V lost 3 bases, J lost 4 bases, and 5 bases stayed unmatched. This CDR3 reads CASSPSRDRNQPQHF. CDR3 in DNA: TGTGCCAGCTCACCGTCCCGGGACAGGAATCAGCCCCAGCATTTT. Using reference TRBV18 and TRBJ1-5 for the parts outside the CDR3, the full variable domain is NAGVMQNPRHLVRRRGQEARLRCSPMKGHSHVYWYRQLPEEGLKFMVYLQKENIIDESGMPKERFSAEFPKEGPSILRIQQVVRGDSAAYFCASSPSRDRNQPQHFGDGTRLSIL.